A single sample gave rise to the 25 T cell receptor beta chains below, sequenced in a study of OX40 agonist ivuxolimab in advanced cancers. Libraries were prepared by immunoSEQ multiplex PCR; TCRdb keeps only in-frame clonotypes and omits some of them. Here the sample spans about 120,000 clones, just over 90% being singletons. The source was CD4+ or CD8+ T cells sorted from blood, collected in a trial of the OX40 agonist ivuxolimab. The receptors come from an adult with an advanced solid tumor such as melanoma, head and neck, liver or kidney cancer.

This chain joins TRBV19 and TRBJ1-4; 9 bases are shared with TRBD1. Losses at the gene ends were 10 bases for V and 7 bases for J; bases not matched to a gene: 7. Germline V gene data show CDR1 as LNHDA and CDR2 as SQIVND (reference sequence). The CDR3 is 13 amino acids. This CDR3 reads CAIKDRGGEKLFF. The CDR3 DNA reads TGTGCCATAAAGGACAGGGGAGGTGAAAAACTGTTTTTT. The entire variable domain, with the rest obtained from reference TRBV19 and TRBJ1-4, is as follows: DGGITQSPKYLFRKEGQNVTLSCEQNLNHDAMYWYRQDPGQGLRLIYYSQIVNDFQKGDIAEGYSVSREKKESFPLTVTSAQKNPTAFYLCAIKDRGGEKLFFGSGTQLSVL.

The genes are TRBV28 and TRBJ1-5, with a tentative D call TRBD1 (5 bases). Trimming took 2 bases from V and 5 from J, leaving 7 bases between them. CDR3 length: 13 residues. The germline gives CDR1 MDHEN, CDR2 SYDVKM. Written as DNA, the CDR3 is TGTGCCAGCAGTTTAGGGACTCATCAGCCCCAGCATTTT. It encodes CASSLGTHQPQHF.

The V and J genes are TRBV5-4 and TRBJ2-1; 7 bases align to TRBD2. The CDR3 consists of 13 residues. In germline, CDR1 is SGHNT, CDR2 YYREEE (reference sequence). Trimming removed 6 bases from V and 5 bases from J; junction bases left unmatched: 5. The CDR3 loop reads CASISGRNNEQFF. Here the CDR3 DNA reads TGTGCCAGCATCTCCGGGAGGAACAATGAGCAGTTCTTC.

This chain connects TRBV7-2 to TRBJ1-1; D call uncertain. V lost 0 bases to trimming and J lost 7 bases, with 12 bases between them. Germline V gene sequence: CDR1 SGHTA, CDR2 FQGNSA. This CDR3 comprises 14 residues. The CDR3 DNA sequence: TGTGCCAGCAGCTTAGCGCTCGGGAGCGTTGAAGCTTTCTTT. This translates into CASSLALGSVEAFF.

V gene TRBV9 combines with J gene TRBJ2-7; D gene ambiguous. The V gene lost 7 bases and the J gene lost 0 bases, with 5 bases spanning the gap. Germline V gene lookup returns CDR1 SGDLS and CDR2 YYNGEE. This CDR3 is 11 amino acids long. The CDR3 reads CASALSYEQYF. CDR3 in DNA: TGTGCCAGCGCCCTCTCCTACGAGCAGTACTTC.

This sequence joins TRBV2 and TRBJ2-1, with a tentative D call TRBD1 (7 bases). Looked up from germline, CDR1 is SNHLY and CDR2 is FYNNEI. The CDR3 sequence is 15 residues long. V was clipped by 8 bases and J by 0 bases, with 14 bases between them. As DNA, the CDR3 is TGTGCCAGCGCGGGACAGCTAAGCTCCTACAATGAGCAGTTCTTC. It codes for CASAGQLSSYNEQFF.

The rearrangement links TRBV15 to TRBJ2-5; D uncertain. Germline V gene data show CDR1 as LNHNV and CDR2 as YYDKDF (reference sequence). The germline V and J ends were trimmed by 0 bases and 1 base, with 12 bases remaining between them. The CDR3 spans 16 residues. This CDR3 is CATSRDRPGGQETQYF. The CDR3 DNA is TGTGCCACCAGCAGAGATCGTCCAGGTGGCCAAGAGACCCAGTACTTC.

This chain joins TRBV19 and TRBJ2-4, with D perhaps assigned TRBD1 or TRBD2 (6 bases each). Germline assignment: CDR1 LNHDA and CDR2 SQIVND (reference sequence). There are 13 residues in the CDR3. The V end lost 6 bases, the J end lost 13 bases, and 19 bases lay between the germline ends. The CDR3 nucleotides are TGTGCCAGTAGGGAGGGTACAGGGAGATTCCAGTACTTC. This codes for CASREGTGRFQYF.

The chain has TRBV18 and TRBJ2-7, with 9 bases that match TRBD1. Germline-derived CDR1 and CDR2 are KGHSH and LQKENI. The CDR3 is 18 residues long. With 3 bases clipped from V and 6 bases from J, the junction kept 18 bases outside the gene matches. The CDR3 spells CASSPYARTGEESGEQYF. The CDR3 bases are TGTGCCAGCTCACCCTACGCACGGACAGGGGAAGAATCGGGCGAGCAGTACTTC.

V gene TRBV4-3 combines with J gene TRBJ1-4; 7 nucleotides align to TRBD1. This CDR3 is 15 amino acids long. Germline V gene sequence: CDR1 LGHNA, CDR2 YSLEER. With V trimmed by 4 bases and J by 10 bases, 12 bases remained unmatched. The CDR3 sequence: CASSRTTGFLGKLFF. The CDR3, as DNA: TGCGCCAGCAGCCGAACGACAGGGTTCTTGGGAAAACTGTTTTTT.

The rearrangement links TRBV19 to TRBJ1-3; possibly TRBD1 for D (6 bases). Germline CDR1 is LNHDA and CDR2 is SQIVND (reference sequence). V was pared by 5 bases and J by 2 bases, with 16 bases between. This CDR3 is built from 16 residues. In DNA form, the CDR3 reads TGTGCCAGTAGTCCCCGAGGGGGGGGCGCTGGAAACACCATATATTTT. Protein: CASSPRGGGAGNTIYF.

The chain links TRBV2 to TRBJ1-2, with D unresolved. The CDR3 totals 12 residues. The ends were cut back, 6 bases at V and 2 bases at J, with 7 bases in the middle. Per germline, CDR1 SNHLY and CDR2 FYNNEI. The CDR3 region has the DNA TGTGCCAGCAGCGCTGACAACTATGGCTACACCTTC. This sequence encodes CASSADNYGYTF.

The V gene is TRBV20-1, the J gene TRBJ1-4; D remains unclear. The CDR3 spans 11 residues. Trimming took 1 base from V and 7 from J, leaving 4 bases between them. Per germline, CDR1 DFQATT and CDR2 SNEGSKA (reference sequence). This CDR3 reads CSARAPEKLFF. The CDR3 nucleotides are TGCAGTGCTAGAGCGCCTGAAAAACTGTTTTTT.

In regard to this clone: The junction differs from germline at one of its ends, possibly a read error. V is TRBV25-1 and J is TRBJ1-4, with 11 bases aligning to TRBD1. The CDR3 consists of 13 residues. The germline gives CDR1 MGHDK, CDR2 SYGVNS. Here the CDR3 DNA reads TGTGCCAGCAGTGAAGGGGACAGGGGGAGTTTCTCTTTT. It codes for CASSEGDRGSFSF.

This clone appeared a single time. The chain couples TRBV19 to TRBJ1-2; D is uncertain. The V end was cut by 3 bases, the J end by 1 base, with 12 bases between. Germline CDR1 is LNHDA and CDR2 is SQIVND (reference sequence). The CDR3 totals 15 residues. The CDR3, as DNA: TGTGCCAGTAGTATCGGAGTCAGGAATAACTATGGCTACACCTTC. This sequence encodes CASSIGVRNNYGYTF.

The chain links TRBV30 to TRBJ1-3, with unresolved D. V lost 0 bases and J lost 0, with 9 bases in between. The CDR3 is made up of 15 amino acids. CDR1 and CDR2 from the germline V gene are GTSNPN and SVGIG (reference sequence). The CDR3 DNA sequence: TGTGCCTGGAGTGTTGCCAGCCTCTCTGGAAACACCATATATTTT. Its protein product is CAWSVASLSGNTIYF. Variable domain in full (rest from reference TRBV30 and TRBJ1-3): SQTIHQWPATLVQPVGSPLSLECTVEGTSNPNLYWYRQAAGRGLQLLFYSVGIGQISSEVPQNLSASRPQDRQFILSSKKLLLSDSGFYLCAWSVASLSGNTIYFGEGSWLTVV.

The CDR3 DNA is TGTGCCAGCAGGTCAGCGGGACCCCCCTACGAGCAGTACTTC. It encodes CASRSAGPPYEQYF. The chain employs TRBV6-6 and TRBJ2-7, with 7 nucleotides matching TRBD2. The CDR3 length is 14 residues. The V gene's germline CDR1 is MNHNY and CDR2 SVGAGI (reference sequence). The trim removed 6 bases at V and 2 bases at J, leaving 7 bases unmatched.

The rearrangement uses TRBV5-1 and TRBJ2-5, with D unclear. The CDR3 covers 14 residues. Germline assignment: CDR1 SGHRS and CDR2 YFSETQ. Between the trimmed V and J ends, which lost 1 base and 2 bases, there was a span of 9 bases. CDR3 residues: CASSLSQQQETQYF. In DNA, the CDR3 is TGCGCCAGCAGCTTGTCCCAGCAACAAGAGACCCAGTACTTC.

The chain combines TRBV5-1 with TRBJ1-2; D ambiguous. Germline-derived CDR1 and CDR2 are SGHRS and YFSETQ. V lost 4 bases and J lost 4, with 17 bases in between. CDR3 size: 15 residues. The CDR3 DNA reads TGCGCCAGCAGCCCTATCGTCTACCCCTCCTATGGCTACACCTTC. Its translation is CASSPIVYPSYGYTF.

The chain uses TRBV18 and TRBJ2-5, with a weak D call TRBD1 (6 bases). Germline CDR1 and CDR2: KGHSH and LQKENI. This CDR3 is 16 amino acids long. Between the trimmed V and J ends, which lost 2 bases and 4 bases, there was a span of 17 bases. CDR3 sequence: CASSPKPRGLGETQYF. Here the CDR3 DNA reads TGTGCCAGCTCACCAAAGCCGAGGGGGTTGGGAGAGACCCAGTACTTC.

This clone was picked up one time. The J gene is TRBJ2-3, the V gene TRBV19; TRBD2 aligns across 11 bases. The CDR3 runs to 16 residues. With 5 bases clipped from V and 2 bases from J, the junction kept 6 bases outside the gene matches. CDR1 and CDR2 (germline): LNHDA, SQIVND (reference sequence). The CDR3 sequence is CASSRSGLAATDTQYF. In DNA, the CDR3 is TGTGCCAGTAGTCGATCGGGACTAGCGGCCACAGATACGCAGTATTTT.

This chain uses TRBV7-8 with TRBJ1-2, with D maybe TRBD1 (6 bases). The CDR3 covers 15 residues. CDR1 is SGHVS, CDR2 FQNEAQ, per germline. V lost 5 bases and J lost 5, with 18 bases in between. CDR3: CASSQGQGFYYGYTF. The CDR3 region has the DNA TGTGCCAGCAGCCAAGGCCAGGGGTTTTATTATGGCTACACCTTC. The full variable domain, completed using reference TRBV7-8 and TRBJ1-2, is GAGVSQSPRYKVAKRGQDVALRCDPISGHVSLFWYQQALGQGPEFLTYFQNEAQLDKSGLPSDRFFAERPEGSVSTLKIQRTQQEDSAVYLCASSQGQGFYYGYTFGSGTRLTVV.

V usage is TRBV7-9 and J usage is TRBJ2-2; D is uncertain. This CDR3 comprises 13 residues. Germline assignment: CDR1 SEHNR and CDR2 FQNEAQ (reference sequence). V lost 1 base and J lost 7, with 7 bases in between. The CDR3 DNA reads TGTGCCAGCAGCTTAGAGGGCGTCGGGGAGCTGTTTTTT. It is translated as CASSLEGVGELFF.

The chain employs TRBV10-3 and TRBJ2-5; D not resolved. The CDR3 contains 15 residues. Germline V gives CDR1 ENHRY, CDR2 SYGVKD. The V end was cut by 5 bases, the J end by 7 bases, with 20 bases between. The CDR3 spells CAISTSPAPGGTQYF. The CDR3 DNA follows: TGTGCCATCAGTACCTCCCCCGCTCCCGGCGGGACCCAGTACTTC.

The chain joins TRBV7-2 to TRBJ2-1; unclear D gene. CDR1 is SGHTA and CDR2 is FQGNSA in the germline V gene. Trimming took off 5 bases at V and 8 bases at J, with 7 bases between the two ends. The CDR3 runs to 11 residues. The CDR3 DNA reads TGTGCCAGCAGCGCCGGCTATGAGCAGTTCTTC. Its protein product is CASSAGYEQFF.